This T cell receptor beta chain was sequenced for a study of T cell responses to AZD1222 COVID-19 vaccine. Regarding the study as a whole: Donor demographics were predominantly white British with a female majority; clonal diversity may be underestimated.

As regards this clone: Its antigen is not known.

Assay: immunoSEQ multiplex PCR; the TCRdb copy retains only in-frame clones and omits some. The sample carries about 170,000 clones, 92% recorded once. The sequences come from peripheral blood, collected on day 0 of AZD1222 vaccination. The clonotype comes from an adult in good health.

The CDR3 protein is CASSRQGHLLSTNEKLFF. The CDR3 DNA sequence: TGTGCCAGCAGTCGACAGGGGCATTTGTTATCAACTAATGAAAAACTGTTTTTT. This chain connects TRBV27 to TRBJ1-4, with 8 bases that match TRBD1. The V gene's germline CDR1 is MNHEY and CDR2 SMNVEV (reference sequence). With V trimmed by 5 bases and J by 0 bases, 11 bases remained unmatched. The CDR3 has 18 amino acids.